The 13 T cell receptor beta chains below were found in one sample sequenced in a study of T cells after yellow fever vaccination. Using its own MiXCR run on the 5' RACE reads, TCRdb lists one record per CDR3 protein. Of 300,000 to 400,000 distinct CDR3 sequences in the sample, over 8.5% were seen once. The sample was CD4+ T cells sorted from PBMCs, taken 45 days after the yellow fever booster vaccination. Source of these receptors: a man aged 18-30 years who received the YFV17D yellow fever vaccine.

This clonotype was observed a handful of times. The genes are TRBV7-2 and TRBJ1-3; D is undetermined. The CDR3 has 14 amino acids. V lost 5 bases and J 1 base, leaving 9 bases between the germline ends. Germline assignment: CDR1 SGHTA and CDR2 FQGNSA. As DNA, the CDR3 is TGTGCCAGCAGCCCCTGGAGTTCTGGAAACACCATATATTTT. Protein sequence: CASSPWSSGNTIYF.

This chain connects TRBV10-3 to TRBJ2-5; 7 bases map to TRBD2. The CDR3 is made up of 14 amino acids. In germline, CDR1 is ENHRY, CDR2 SYGVKD. After removal of 4 bases from V and 2 bases from J, the junction contained 4 bases not matched to a gene. CDR3 protein: CAISGGLPQETQYF. The CDR3 bases are TGTGCCATCAGTGGGGGACTACCTCAAGAGACCCAGTACTTC.

This chain uses TRBV5-5 with TRBJ1-4, with D uncertain. V lost 0 bases to trimming and J lost 7 bases, with 7 bases between them. CDR1 and CDR2 (germline): SGHKS, YYEKEE (reference sequence). The CDR3 has 13 amino acids. CDR3 in amino acids: CASSLGRIEKLFF. DNA for the CDR3: TGTGCCAGCAGCTTGGGACGAATTGAAAAACTGTTTTTT.

The rearrangement links TRBV15 to TRBJ1-2; D not certain. In germline, CDR1 is LNHNV, CDR2 YYDKDF (reference sequence). Trimming took off 5 bases at V and 8 bases at J, with 15 bases between the two ends. The CDR3 covers 13 residues. CDR3 amino acids: CATSDGLLLGYTF. In nucleotides, the CDR3 is TGTGCCACCAGCGATGGGCTCCTATTGGGCTACACCTTC.

This clonotype was observed a few times. The rearrangement joins TRBV24-1 to TRBJ1-1; D is perhaps TRBD1 (5 bases). Germline assignment: CDR1 KGHDR and CDR2 SFDVKD. V was shortened by 2 bases and J by 1 base, with 10 bases between the two germline ends. The CDR3 runs 15 residues. Written as DNA, the CDR3 is TGTGCCACCAGTGATTCGGGGGTGGCGAACACTGAAGCTTTCTTT. Protein: CATSDSGVANTEAFF.

The chain joins TRBV7-3 to TRBJ2-3; D not resolved. CDR3 length: 13 amino acids. In germline, CDR1 is SGHTA, CDR2 FQGTGA. Deletions cut 5 bases from V and 2 bases from J, with 8 bases between. The CDR3 loop is CASSRSATDTQYF. CDR3 bases: TGTGCCAGCAGCCGGTCAGCCACAGATACGCAGTATTTT.

This clonotype came up many times. The chain has TRBV19 and TRBJ1-5, with D possibly being TRBD1 (5 bases). CDR3 length: 14 amino acids. Germline values: CDR1 LNHDA, CDR2 SQIVND (reference sequence). V was shortened by 4 bases and J by 4 bases, with 11 bases between the two germline ends. As DNA, the CDR3 is TGTGCCAGTAGTACGACAGTTTATAATCAGCCCCAGCATTTT. This sequence encodes CASSTTVYNQPQHF.

This clonotype was found a few times. The J gene is TRBJ2-3, the V gene TRBV7-2, with 13 bases fitting TRBD2. The CDR3 extends over 17 amino acids. V was pared by 2 bases and J by 4 bases, with 6 bases of the junction left unmatched. Germline V gives CDR1 SGHTA, CDR2 FQGNSA. This chain's CDR3 is CASSLPTSGGASDTQYF. The CDR3 region has the DNA TGTGCCAGCAGCTTACCAACTAGCGGGGGGGCGTCAGATACGCAGTATTTT.

This clonotype was counted only a few times. V is TRBV19 and J is TRBJ1-4; unclear D gene. V was pared by 3 bases and J by 7 bases, with 12 bases between. Germline CDR1 reads LNHDA; CDR2 reads SQIVND (reference sequence). This CDR3 region has 14 residues. CDR3 DNA: TGTGCCAGTAGTATGAAGAGGAGCGGTGAAAAACTGTTTTTT. This codes for CASSMKRSGEKLFF.

The V call is TRBV7-9, the J call TRBJ1-4; D not certain. V shed 2 bases and J shed 7 bases, with 2 bases lying between them. The germline V gene encodes CDR1 SEHNR and CDR2 FQNEAQ (reference sequence). There are 11 residues in the CDR3. The CDR3 region is CASSLSEKLFF. The CDR3 nucleotides read TGTGCCAGCAGCTTATCTGAAAAACTGTTTTTT. The whole variable domain, remainder taken from reference TRBV7-9 and TRBJ1-4, is DTGVSQNPRHKITKRGQNVTFRCDPISEHNRLYWYRQTLGQGPEFLTYFQNEAQLEKSRLLSDRFSAERPKGSFSTLEIQRTEQGDSAMYLCASSLSEKLFFGSGTQLSVL.

This chain's CDR3 is CASSQDHGNSRTYEQYF. The CDR3 DNA follows: TGTGCCAGCAGCCAAGATCACGGGAATAGTAGGACCTACGAGCAGTACTTC. The J gene is TRBJ2-7, the V gene TRBV14; a weak D match, TRBD2 (5 bases). The CDR3 runs to 17 residues. Germline CDR1 and CDR2: SGHDN and FVKESK. The germline V and J ends were trimmed by 0 bases and 2 bases, with 17 bases remaining between them.

V and J are TRBV11-2 and TRBJ1-2; D unclear. The CDR3 has 12 residues. CDR1 is SGHAT and CDR2 is FQNNGV in the germline V gene. The V end was cut by 5 bases, the J end by 4 bases, with 8 bases between. The CDR3 nucleotides are TGTGCCAGCAGCCCGCCCGCCTATGGCTACACCTTC. Amino acid sequence: CASSPPAYGYTF. The full variable domain, completed using reference TRBV11-2 and TRBJ1-2, is EAGVAQSPRYKIIEKRQSVAFWCNPISGHATLYWYQQILGQGPKLLIQFQNNGVVDDSQLPKDRFSAERLKGVDSTLKIQPAKLEDSAVYLCASSPPAYGYTFGSGTRLTVV.

This clonotype came up a few times. V gene TRBV12-3 or TRBV12-4 combines with J gene TRBJ2-1; unclear D gene. V gave up 0 bases and J gave up 8 bases, with 14 bases separating them. The CDR3 loop spans 15 amino acids. CDR3 protein: CASSLAGSRTHEQFF. DNA for the CDR3: TGTGCCAGCAGTTTAGCAGGGTCCAGGACCCATGAGCAGTTCTTC.